A single sample is the source of the 5 T cell receptor beta chains below, sequenced in a study of T cells in Graves' hyperthyroidism and ophthalmopathy. RNA transcripts gave rise to amplified TCR beta CDR3 regions. HTBI primers were the set used in a first-round RT-PCR of the TCR CDR3. TCRdb processed the multiplex PCR reads anew with MiXCR; each CDR3 protein has one entry. The data show over 450,000 distinct CDR3 sequences, about 15% seen once. Sequencing used blood. The source of these receptors is a woman aged 18-29 years with Graves' hyperthyroidism.

V gene TRBV12-3 or TRBV12-4 combines with J gene TRBJ1-2, with D possibly TRBD1 on 5 matching bases. The CDR3 spans 13 residues. V lost 6 bases, J lost 14 bases, and 22 bases lay in between. The CDR3 region has the DNA TGTGCCAGCAGCCCGCAGTGGGGGACCAAGGAGACCTTC. Translating gives CASSPQWGTKETF.

This clonotype was picked up many times. The chain employs TRBV11-2 and TRBJ2-5; 11 nucleotides align to TRBD2. This CDR3 is built from 15 residues. CDR1 is SGHAT, CDR2 FQNNGV, per germline. After removal of 5 bases from V and 5 bases from J, the junction contained 7 bases not matched to a gene. The CDR3, as DNA: TGTGCCAGCAGCGTAACTAGCGGGAGTCGGGAGACCCAGTACTTC. Residues: CASSVTSGSRETQYF.

The CDR3 sequence: CASSVGDRDSGNTIYF. In DNA form, the CDR3 reads TGTGCCAGCAGCGTAGGTGACAGGGACTCTGGAAACACCATATATTTT. V usage is TRBV9 and J usage is TRBJ1-3, with 7 bases aligning to TRBD1. This CDR3 is built from 16 residues. In germline, CDR1 is SGDLS, CDR2 YYNGEE. The trim removed 0 bases at V and 0 bases at J, leaving 3 bases unmatched.

Notes on this clonotype: A much larger clone sits a single nucleotide away, making a read error possible. The genes are TRBV20-1 and TRBJ2-1, with TRBD2 matching 9 bases. This CDR3 is 12 amino acids long. Germline CDR1 DFQATT, CDR2 SNEGSKA (reference sequence). The DNA of the CDR3 is TGCAGTCCTAGCGGGATTAGGGACGAGCAGTTCTTC. The encoded protein is CSPSGIRDEQFF.

There are a few counts of this clonotype. The chain has TRBV30 and TRBJ1-2, with D tentatively TRBD1 (6 bases). The germline V gene has CDR1 GTSNPN and CDR2 SVGIG (reference sequence). The CDR3 sequence is 14 residues long. Between the trimmed V and J ends, which lost 0 bases and 7 bases, there was a span of 15 bases. The CDR3 sequence: CAWSVRRGGGGYTF. In DNA, the CDR3 is TGTGCCTGGAGTGTACGGAGAGGGGGAGGTGGCTACACCTTC.